One sample yielded the 9 T cell receptor beta chains listed below, sequenced in a study of CD8 T cells in ankylosing spondylitis. TCRdb recomputed calls from the 5' RACE reads with MiXCR, one row per CDR3 protein. This table holds roughly 230,000 distinct CDR3 sequences, 15% to 20% found once. Sequencing was done on a sample of blood, either unsorted or a sorted T cell fraction (not recorded which). The receptors come from a male donor with ankylosing spondylitis or in good health (not recorded which).

This clonotype was counted between two and nine times. The gene calls are TRBV12-3 or TRBV12-4 and TRBJ2-2; D gene uncertain. The length of the CDR3 is 13 residues. The V end was cut by 6 bases, the J end by 4 bases, with 9 bases between. The CDR3 protein is CASSPTITGELFF. The CDR3 nucleotides are TGTGCCAGCAGCCCAACGATCACCGGGGAGCTGTTTTTT.

The sample holds a few counts of this clonotype. The V and J genes are TRBV15 and TRBJ2-4, with a possible D match to TRBD2 (6 bases). This CDR3 is 20 amino acids long. Germline CDR1 reads LNHNV; CDR2 reads YYDKDF (reference sequence). V gave up 0 bases and J gave up 1 base, with 22 bases separating them. CDR3 nucleotide sequence: TGTGCCACCAGCAGAGATTGGCGGGTTGCGGGGTTGCCCGCCAAAAACATTCAGTACTTC. Encoded protein: CATSRDWRVAGLPAKNIQYF.

In this sample, this clonotype turned up a few times. The gene calls are TRBV10-3 and TRBJ2-7; TRBD1 is a possible D gene (6 bases). There are 14 residues in the CDR3. Trimming pared 8 bases from V and 3 bases from J, leaving 17 bases between. CDR1 and CDR2 (germline): ENHRY, SYGVKD. This chain's CDR3 is CAIGGGDKLYEQYF. For the CDR3, the DNA is TGTGCCATCGGGGGTGGGGACAAGCTCTACGAGCAGTACTTC.

This clonotype was observed many times. The chain joins TRBV6-4 to TRBJ2-2, with D perhaps TRBD2 (6 bases). Trimming cost V 3 bases and J 6 bases, with 8 bases left between them. CDR3 length: 13 residues. Germline CDR1 reads MRHNA; CDR2 reads SNTAGT. The CDR3 loop reads CASSEGGSGELFF. The DNA of the CDR3 is TGTGCCAGCAGTGAAGGAGGGTCCGGGGAGCTGTTTTTT.

This clonotype was counted only a few times. J is TRBJ1-5 and V is TRBV19, with 7 bases identical to TRBD1. CDR1 and CDR2 from the germline V gene are LNHDA and SQIVND (reference sequence). Trimming at V came to 5 bases and at J to 3 bases, leaving 10 bases not matched to a gene. CDR3 length: 16 amino acids. The CDR3 bases are TGTGCCAGTAGTTTCCAAACCGACAGGGTCAATCAGCCCCAGCATTTT. It specifies CASSFQTDRVNQPQHF.

This clonotype was seen a handful of times. The chain links TRBV11-2 to TRBJ2-1; the D is unclear. Germline V gene sequence: CDR1 SGHAT, CDR2 FQNNGV. V lost 0 bases, J lost 9 bases, and 12 bases lay in between. The CDR3 runs to 14 residues. CDR3 in amino acids: CASSLDPLSFEQFF. CDR3 coding DNA: TGTGCCAGCAGCTTAGATCCCCTGAGTTTTGAGCAGTTCTTC.

This clonotype was seen at least ten times. J is TRBJ2-7 and V is TRBV20-1; TRBD2 matches at 14 bases. This CDR3 is 15 amino acids long. Germline loops: CDR1 DFQATT, CDR2 SNEGSKA (reference sequence). The trim removed 3 bases at V and 5 bases at J, leaving 6 bases unmatched. For the CDR3, the DNA is TGCAGTGCTAGGACTAGCGGGAGGGCCATAAACGAGCAGTACTTC. Its protein is CSARTSGRAINEQYF.

The gene calls are TRBV5-8 and TRBJ2-2; D possibly corresponds to TRBD1 (5 bases). Trimming removed 4 bases at V and 4 bases at J, with 11 bases between. The CDR3 runs to 14 residues. Germline V gene data show CDR1 as SGHTS and CDR2 as YDEGEE. DNA for the CDR3: TGTGCCAGCAGCACTGACAGTATCACCGGGGAGCTGTTTTTT. This translates into CASSTDSITGELFF.

The chain links TRBV11-2 to TRBJ2-2, with TRBD2 as a possible D gene (5 bases). The CDR3 spans 12 residues. Germline loops: CDR1 SGHAT, CDR2 FQNNGV. V dropped 5 bases and J dropped 5 bases, with 6 bases sitting between them. CDR3 in amino acids: CASSRGTGELFF. The CDR3 DNA follows: TGTGCCAGCAGCAGAGGGACCGGGGAGCTGTTTTTT.